This T cell receptor beta chain was identified in a study of T cells in Graves' hyperthyroidism and ophthalmopathy. About the study: Specimen type is peripheral blood, collected at initial diagnosis prior to any treatment. Whole-study results and caveats: Appearing also in blood were most of the thyroid clonotypes expanded above 0.001. Ophthalmopathy was separated from stable hyperthyroidism by a 13 V-J model.

With V trimmed by 6 bases and J by 4 bases, 7 bases remained unmatched. This CDR3 region has 16 residues. The germline gives CDR1 SNHLY, CDR2 FYNNEI. The PBMCs studied were ones that came from 10 ml fresh peripheral blood. RNA transcripts provided the source from which TCR beta CDR3 regions were amplified. Initially, a first-round RT-PCR of the TCR CDR3 employed the HTBI primer set. From the multiplex PCR reads, TCRdb called clonotypes with MiXCR, one entry per CDR3 protein. The repertoire includes about 600,000 distinct CDR3 sequences, around 16% of them detected once, and around 3.3% sits in the top ten. This clonotype has at least ten counts. Its target is unknown.

The sequence was collected from a woman between 35 and 50 years old with Graves' ophthalmopathy. Sequencing was performed on blood. The chain carries TRBV2 and TRBJ2-6; 9 bases align to TRBD2. This chain's CDR3 is CASSSRGGAGANVLTF. CDR3 sequence (DNA): TGTGCCAGCAGCTCCCGCGGGGGGGCGGGGGCCAACGTCCTGACTTTC.